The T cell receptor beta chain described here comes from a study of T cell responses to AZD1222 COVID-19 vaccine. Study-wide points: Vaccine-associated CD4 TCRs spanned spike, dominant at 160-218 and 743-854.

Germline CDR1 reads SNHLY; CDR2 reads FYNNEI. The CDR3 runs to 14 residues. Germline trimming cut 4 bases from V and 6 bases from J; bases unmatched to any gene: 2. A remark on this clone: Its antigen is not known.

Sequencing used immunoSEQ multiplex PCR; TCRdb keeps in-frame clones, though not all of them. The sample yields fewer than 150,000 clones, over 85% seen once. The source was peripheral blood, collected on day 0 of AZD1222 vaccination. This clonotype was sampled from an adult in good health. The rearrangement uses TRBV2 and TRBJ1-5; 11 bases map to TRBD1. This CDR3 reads CASSGTGGFQPQHF. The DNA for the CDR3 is TGTGCCAGCAGTGGGACAGGGGGCTTTCAGCCCCAGCATTTT.